This entry lists 30 T cell receptor beta chains sequenced from one sample in a study of cytomegalovirus exposure and HLA in healthy donors. With 60 Vbeta and 13 Jbeta primers, the PCR was carried out. Clones were sequenced by immunoSEQ multiplex PCR, and TCRdb holds only the in-frame ones, with some missing. The repertoire holds tens of thousands of clones, with around 84% as singletons. Input material: PBMCs. The receptors were gathered from a woman in her 40s in good health and CMV-seropositive.

The chain couples TRBV29-1 to TRBJ1-2; D gene unclear. V was shortened by 0 bases and J by 8 bases, with 10 bases between the two germline ends. Germline CDR1 is SQVTM and CDR2 is ANQGSEA. This CDR3 has 12 amino acids. CDR3 sequence (DNA): TGCAGCGTTGAAGAAGAGGCTGGGGGCTACACCTTC. Residues: CSVEEEAGGYTF. Together with reference TRBV29-1 and TRBJ1-2, the CDR3 gives the full variable domain: SAVISQKPSRDICQRGTSLTIQCQVDSQVTMMFWYRQQPGQSLTLIATANQGSEATYESGFVIDKFPISRPNLTFSTLTVSNMSPEDSSIYLCSVEEEAGGYTFGSGTRLTVV.

The chain is built from TRBV7-9 and TRBJ2-1, with 11 bases identical to TRBD1. This CDR3 is 17 amino acids long. From germline, CDR1 is SEHNR and CDR2 FQNEAQ (reference sequence). The V gene end was trimmed by 8 bases and the J gene end by 10 bases; junction bases not matched to a gene: 19. The CDR3 DNA sequence: TGTGCCAGCGCTCCTGCCCCAGGGACAGGGGGTAAATTGGAGCAGTTCTTC. Residues: CASAPAPGTGGKLEQFF.

The chain is built from TRBV6-6 and TRBJ1-2; 8 bases are a match to TRBD1. CDR1 and CDR2 (germline): MNHNY, SVGAGI (reference sequence). CDR3 length: 16 residues. The trim removed 2 bases at V and 4 bases at J, leaving 9 bases unmatched. For the CDR3, the DNA is TGTGCCAGCAGTTACCCACGGGACAGGCCAACCTATGGCTACACCTTC. This codes for CASSYPRDRPTYGYTF.

The chain joins TRBV19 to TRBJ1-2; possibly TRBD1 for D (5 bases). This CDR3 has 12 amino acids. Germline CDR1 reads LNHDA; CDR2 reads SQIVND (reference sequence). The V and J ends lost 5 bases and 5 bases respectively, with 9 bases between them. CDR3: CASSLGHYGYTF. DNA of the CDR3: TGTGCCAGTAGTCTCGGACATTATGGCTACACCTTC.

The chain is built from TRBV9 and TRBJ2-5, with TRBD2 matching 13 bases. Judging by the DNA end, TRBJ2-7 fits better; the J call may be wrong. The germline V gene has CDR1 SGDLS and CDR2 YYNGEE. The CDR3 loop spans 15 amino acids. The CDR3 nucleotides read TGTGCCAGCAGCCACGGGACTAGCGGGACATACGAGCAGTACTTC. Its translation: CASSHGTSGTYEQYF.

The chain employs TRBV7-2 and TRBJ1-2; D gene unclear. The germline V and J ends were trimmed by 3 bases and 4 bases, with 9 bases remaining between them. The CDR3 consists of 13 residues. Germline values: CDR1 SGHTA, CDR2 FQGNSA. The CDR3 DNA reads as TGTGCCAGCAGCTTCCCCAGCGGCTATGGCTACACCTTC. Residues: CASSFPSGYGYTF.

The chain is built from TRBV28 and TRBJ2-7; D uncertain. Germline V gene sequence: CDR1 MDHEN, CDR2 SYDVKM. V was clipped by 2 bases and J by 0 bases, with 5 bases between them. This CDR3 has 13 amino acids. In DNA form, the CDR3 reads TGTGCCAGCAGTTTACGGGTCTCCTACGAGCAGTACTTC. Its translation is CASSLRVSYEQYF.

The chain joins TRBV19 to TRBJ2-7, with 8 bases fitting TRBD1. J was trimmed by 3 bases and V by 4 bases; bases with no gene match: 8. Germline V gene data show CDR1 as LNHDA and CDR2 as SQIVND (reference sequence). The CDR3 runs to 15 residues. CDR3 amino acids: CASSRQGQENYEQYF. CDR3 sequence (DNA): TGTGCCAGTAGTAGACAGGGACAGGAGAACTACGAGCAGTACTTC.

The chain recombines TRBV19 with TRBJ2-3, with 7 bases identical to TRBD2. Germline trimming cut 7 bases from V and 6 bases from J; bases unmatched to any gene: 16. The CDR3 runs 16 residues. CDR1 is LNHDA, CDR2 SQIVND, per germline (reference sequence). CDR3 region: CASKSLGGSTIDTQYF. In DNA, the CDR3 is TGTGCCAGTAAAAGTTTGGGAGGGTCCACCATCGATACGCAGTATTTT.

This clone turned up a few times. V is TRBV7-8 and J is TRBJ1-5; D ambiguous. Trimming pared 3 bases from V and 0 bases from J, leaving 3 bases between. Per the germline V gene, CDR1 is SGHVS and CDR2 is FQNEAQ. The CDR3 sequence is 13 residues long. This chain's CDR3 is CASSFYSNQPQHF. In DNA, the CDR3 is TGTGCCAGCAGCTTCTATAGCAATCAGCCCCAGCATTTT.

The CDR3 sequence is CASSQYRALNTEAFF. CDR3 DNA: TGTGCCAGCAGCCAATACAGGGCACTGAACACTGAAGCTTTCTTT. The V and J genes are TRBV14 and TRBJ1-1; tentative D call: TRBD1 (6 bases). V lost 2 bases to trimming and J lost 0 bases, with 10 bases between them. Germline assignment: CDR1 SGHDN and CDR2 FVKESK. This CDR3 is built from 15 residues.

This rearrangement joins TRBV7-9 to TRBJ2-1, with TRBD2 matching 12 bases. Germline CDR1 is SEHNR and CDR2 is FQNEAQ (reference sequence). V gave up 8 bases and J gave up 5 bases; unmatched junction bases: 13. The CDR3 is 17 residues long. The CDR3 DNA reads as TGTGCCAGCGGGCTAGCGGGAGGGGTGGGGCGAAACAATGAGCAGTTCTTC. Translating it yields CASGLAGGVGRNNEQFF.

The chain is built from TRBV19 and TRBJ2-7; 9 bases line up with TRBD2. The germline gives CDR1 LNHDA, CDR2 SQIVND (reference sequence). With V trimmed by 2 bases and J by 1 base, 6 bases remained unmatched. CDR3 length equals 16 residues. DNA of the CDR3: TGTGCCAGTAGTATACGAAGCAGCGGGGGGTCCTACGAGCAGTACTTC. Encoded protein: CASSIRSSGGSYEQYF.

This rearrangement joins TRBV7-3 to TRBJ2-7; D remains unclear. The CDR3 contains 15 residues. CDR1 is SGHTA, CDR2 FQGTGA, per germline. Trimming stripped 2 bases from V and 0 bases from J, with 11 bases between. This chain's CDR3 is CASSLSGDSSYEQYF. CDR3 coding DNA: TGTGCCAGCAGCTTATCCGGTGATAGCTCCTACGAGCAGTACTTC.

The chain carries TRBV6-5 and TRBJ1-1, with D hard to call. CDR1 and CDR2 (germline): MNHEY, SVGAGI. This CDR3 contains 13 residues. V was clipped by 0 bases and J by 6 bases, with 8 bases between them. CDR3: CASSYSIPAEAFF. Written as DNA, the CDR3 is TGTGCCAGCAGTTACTCGATCCCAGCTGAAGCTTTCTTT.

This clone occurred a few times. This specimen includes other DNA sequences encoding the same CDR3. The rearrangement links TRBV20-1 to TRBJ2-1; maybe TRBD1 (6 bases). Germline assignment: CDR1 DFQATT and CDR2 SNEGSKA (reference sequence). The CDR3 extends over 11 amino acids. The V and J ends lost 1 base and 13 bases respectively, with 11 bases between them. CDR3 coding DNA: TGCAGTGCTAGAGCAGGGGCTACCCAGTTCTTC. Residues: CSARAGATQFF.

This clone was observed a single time. The J gene is TRBJ1-5, the V gene TRBV7-2; 10 bases map to TRBD1. V trimming: 5 bases; J trimming: 7 bases; junction bases outside the gene matches: 8. Germline CDR1 SGHTA, CDR2 FQGNSA. This CDR3 has 15 amino acids. CDR3 in amino acids: CASSTGQGFRQPQHF. The CDR3 DNA is TGTGCCAGCAGCACGGGACAGGGGTTTCGGCAGCCCCAGCATTTT.

In this sample, this clone turned up a few times. Given the absence of the conserved phenylalanine or tryptophan at the CDR3 end, a read error is likely. Because the CDR3's place on the DNA is in doubt, the DNA is left out and the CDR3 is given as listed by TCRdb. This rearrangement joins TRBV6-4 to TRBJ2-7; the table's TRBD2 call for D was not verified on the DNA. Germline CDR1 reads MRHNA; CDR2 reads SNTAGT. The CDR3 sequence runs 10 residues, both termini included. CDR3: CASSTTTALL.

The CDR3 nucleotides are TGTGCCAGCCGTAGGCCGGGACAGGGGATCAACGAGCAGTACTTC. It is translated as CASRRPGQGINEQYF. The V and J genes are TRBV27 and TRBJ2-7; 10 bases are shared with TRBD1. After removal of 8 bases from V and 5 bases from J, the junction contained 12 bases not matched to a gene. Germline V CDR1 and CDR2: MNHEY, SMNVEV (reference sequence). CDR3 length: 15 amino acids.

The J gene is TRBJ2-1, the V gene TRBV27, with D possibly being TRBD2 (5 bases). This CDR3 region has 14 residues. V lost 0 bases to trimming and J lost 15 bases, with 18 bases between them. The germline V gene has CDR1 MNHEY and CDR2 SMNVEV (reference sequence). In DNA, the CDR3 is TGTGCCAGCAGTTTATCGGGAGCTCTTGGTCGTTGGTTCTTC. Protein product: CASSLSGALGRWFF.

The chain uses TRBV7-9 and TRBJ1-1, with TRBD1 matching 8 bases. The V and J ends lost 5 bases and 6 bases, in that order; junction bases with no gene match: 8. The CDR3 length is 14 residues. CDR1 is SEHNR and CDR2 is FQNEAQ in the germline V gene (reference sequence). The CDR3 is CASSASGGASEAFF. The CDR3, as DNA: TGTGCCAGCAGCGCCTCAGGGGGCGCCTCTGAAGCTTTCTTT.

With respect to this clone: One end of the junction fails to match germline, which may point to a read error. V is TRBV7-7 and J is TRBJ1-4; no definite D call. This CDR3 has 13 amino acids. The germline V gene encodes CDR1 SSHAT and CDR2 FNYEAQ (reference sequence). The CDR3 coding sequence is TGTGCTAGCAGCTTCCCCGGGAATGAAAAACTGTTTTTT. Its protein is CASSFPGNEKLFF. The full variable domain, rest sourced from reference TRBV7-7 and TRBJ1-4, is GAGVSQSPRYKVTKRGQDVTLRCDPISSHATLYWYQQALGQGPEFLTYFNYEAQPDKSGLPSDRFSAERPEGSISTLTIQRTEQRDSAMYRCASSFPGNEKLFFGSGTQLSVL.

The chain links TRBV19 to TRBJ2-1; 13 bases agree with TRBD2. V shed 9 bases, J shed 0 bases, and the junction held 11 bases outside the gene matches. The CDR3 sequence is 18 residues long. Germline values: CDR1 LNHDA, CDR2 SQIVND (reference sequence). The CDR3 nucleotides read TGTGCCAGCCTCCCGGGACTAGCGGGACCCAGCTCCTACAATGAGCAGTTCTTC. This codes for CASLPGLAGPSSYNEQFF. The whole variable domain, filled in from reference TRBV19 and TRBJ2-1, reads DGGITQSPKYLFRKEGQNVTLSCEQNLNHDAMYWYRQDPGQGLRLIYYSQIVNDFQKGDIAEGYSVSREKKESFPLTVTSAQKNPTAFYLCASLPGLAGPSSYNEQFFGPGTRLTVL.

The chain is built from TRBV5-1 and TRBJ2-7; D unclear. The V gene lost 4 bases and the J gene lost 4 bases, with 15 bases spanning the gap. The CDR3 length is 14 residues. From germline, CDR1 is SGHRS and CDR2 YFSETQ. As DNA, the CDR3 is TGCGCCAGCAGCCGAAGGCAGGCTACGTACGAGCAGTACTTC. Its translation: CASSRRQATYEQYF.

This chain connects TRBV2 to TRBJ2-7; D gene uncertain. With 6 bases removed from V and 0 bases from J, the gap between germline ends came to 3 bases. Germline CDR1 and CDR2: SNHLY and FYNNEI. This CDR3 contains 11 residues. CDR3 coding DNA: TGTGCCAGCAGGGCCTCCTACGAGCAGTACTTC. Its protein product is CASRASYEQYF.

The V gene is TRBV11-3, the J gene TRBJ2-5; 11 nucleotides agree with TRBD2. The end of the DNA is better explained by TRBJ2-7, so the J call may be wrong. The CDR3 is 15 residues long. CDR1 is SGHNT and CDR2 is YENEEA in the germline V gene. CDR3 in amino acids: CASSFTSGSIYEQYF. The CDR3 DNA sequence: TGTGCCAGCAGCTTTACTAGCGGGAGTATTTACGAGCAGTACTTC.

This sequence joins TRBV28 and TRBJ2-3; 9 nucleotides line up with TRBD2. Germline V gene lookup returns CDR1 MDHEN and CDR2 SYDVKM. This CDR3 is built from 18 residues. Unmatched junction bases numbered 19, after V lost 10 bases and J lost 2 bases. The CDR3 DNA sequence: TGTGCCAACAGCATCCAACCGTCTAGCGGGAAGCCCACAGATACGCAGTATTTT. Amino acid sequence: CANSIQPSSGKPTDTQYF.

The gene calls are TRBV29-1 and TRBJ2-3, with a tentative D call TRBD1 (6 bases). CDR3 size: 12 residues. The V gene's germline CDR1 is SQVTM and CDR2 ANQGSEA. With 2 bases removed from V and 4 bases from J, the gap between germline ends came to 7 bases. CDR3 residues: CSVERQADTQYF. In DNA, the CDR3 is TGCAGCGTTGAACGACAGGCAGATACGCAGTATTTT.

The gene calls are TRBV4-3 and TRBJ2-1; 8 bases agree with TRBD2. The V and J ends lost 1 base and 6 bases, in that order; junction bases with no gene match: 5. The CDR3 length is 15 residues. CDR1 LGHNA and CDR2 YSLEER come from the germline V gene. The CDR3 loop is CASSQGTSGSNEQFF. CDR3 DNA sequence: TGCGCCAGCAGCCAAGGAACCAGCGGGAGCAATGAGCAGTTCTTC.

A note on this clone: One junction end does not reproduce the germline sequence, and a read error may be involved. The chain is built from TRBV7-9 and TRBJ2-7; perhaps TRBD2 as D (6 bases). Germline CDR1 and CDR2: SEHNR and FQNEAQ (reference sequence). CDR3 size: 15 residues. The CDR3 loop reads CSSSLAAGYVNEQYF. In DNA form, the CDR3 reads TGTTCCAGCAGCTTGGCCGCGGGATACGTCAACGAGCAGTACTTC.